The rows below give T cell receptor beta chains drawn from one sample of a study of T cell responses to AZD1222 COVID-19 vaccine. Method: immunoSEQ multiplex PCR; TCRdb's copy keeps in-frame clones and lacks some. The sample has about 150,000 clones, about 88% seen once. Source: peripheral blood, taken on day 0 of AZD1222 vaccination. These receptors were collected from an adult in good health. The conserved cysteine and the conserved F or W are not part of the CDR3 here.

TRBJ1-6,14,TRBV24-1,ATSDLGGGSPTPLH
TRBJ1-3,12,TRBV6-5,ASSSTVSGNTIY
TRBJ1-1,12,TRBV5-4,ASSPTVRDAEAF
TRBJ1-6,11,TRBV6-2/TRBV6-3,ASSDRGTAPLH
TRBJ2-2,14,TRBV6-5,ASSYSTGSWAGELF
TRBJ2-7,14,TRBV6-6,ASRIRGRDGSYEQY
TRBJ2-2,14,TRBV5-8,ASSGGVGFNTGELF
TRBJ2-6,16,TRBV28,ASSSRQALYSGANVLT
TRBJ2-1,8,TRBV20-1,SVGYNEQF
TRBJ1-2,14,TRBV9,ASSPQDGRFGYGYT
TRBJ1-4,13,TRBV4-3,ASSQNRGMGEKLF
TRBJ1-1,11,TRBV12-5,ASGRSMNTEAF
TRBJ1-1,9,TRBV2,ASNLGQGAF
TRBJ2-3,14,TRBV5-1,ASSAGTGAVQDTQY
TRBJ1-3,12,TRBV27,ASSRLSSGNTIY
TRBJ2-1,14,TRBV4-1,ASSQQTSGVYNEQF
TRBJ1-3,13,TRBV28,ASSRQGSSGNTIY
TRBJ1-3,14,TRBV5-1,ASSLAGTGVVNTIY
TRBJ1-4,13,TRBV18,ASSSNSATNEKLF
TRBJ1-1,11,TRBV6-5,ASRQGVGTEAF
TRBJ1-2,9,TRBV28,ASSFGYGYT
TRBJ1-2,11,TRBV7-2,ASSFGLNYGYT
TRBJ1-5,11,TRBV18,ASSPNRAQPQH
TRBJ2-3,13,TRBV6-2/TRBV6-3,ASSLWTLSTDTQY
TRBJ2-3,13,TRBV9,ASSPTVGGTDTQY
TRBJ1-1,12,TRBV4-3,ASSQYPEAPEAF
TRBJ1-2,12,TRBV10-3,AIRPYGANYGYT
TRBJ2-2,13,TRBV5-4,ASSQRQGVVGELF
TRBJ2-7,10,TRBV15,ATSRDSYEQY
TRBJ2-6,11,TRBV19,ASTETGANVLT
TRBJ1-2,10,TRBV5-6,ASSWGQDRST
TRBJ1-1,10,TRBV7-3,ASTDRQGEAF
TRBJ2-5,12,TRBV5-1,ASRPGLAEETQY
TRBJ2-1,15,TRBV10-3,ATIGLAGTSSYNEQF
TRBJ1-1,15,TRBV19,ASSIAGTGTLNTEAF
TRBJ2-7,13,TRBV28,ASRPSPSRGYEQY
TRBJ1-5,12,TRBV3-1/TRBV3-2,ASSQDLTNQPQH
TRBJ1-1,13,TRBV7-9,ASSRKTAMNTEAF
TRBJ2-5,13,TRBV19,ASSISSQYQETQY
TRBJ1-5,12,TRBV7-2,ASSPRSGAQPQH
TRBJ2-1,14,TRBV12-5,ASGLVGGWPYNEQF
TRBJ1-6,12,TRBV27,ASSSGQRNSPLH
TRBJ2-3,14,TRBV2,ASGWGSGGRTDTQY
TRBJ1-5,10,TRBV10-2,ASSGSPQPQH
TRBJ2-5,14,TRBV4-1,ASSREGLATGETQY
TRBJ2-2,13,TRBV7-9,ASSPRVEDTGELF